These 29 T cell receptor beta chains came from one sample sequenced in a study of CD8+ T cells in alopecia areata. Extracted RNA was reverse transcribed, and the resulting cDNA served as sequencing template. The assay was immunoSEQ multiplex PCR, and TCRdb's table has in-frame clones only and misses some. The table lists 95,000 to 100,000 clones, roughly 60% of them singletons, with 15% to 20% in the top ten. As for treatment: oral pan-JAK inhibitor, 5-10 mg twice daily. Specimen: CD8+ T cells sorted from blood, collected at approximately week 60, from a patient treated with tofacitinib. Every receptor here comes from a human donor with alopecia areata.

This clone appeared a few times. J is TRBJ2-1 and V is TRBV10-3; D is unclear. Germline CDR1 and CDR2: ENHRY and SYGVKD. Trimming pared 4 bases from V and 1 base from J, leaving 5 bases between. The CDR3 has 13 amino acids. CDR3 region: CAISAESYNEQFF. For the CDR3, the DNA is TGTGCCATCAGTGCGGAGTCCTACAATGAGCAGTTCTTC.

This chain links TRBV12-5 with TRBJ1-5, with TRBD1 matching 10 bases. The CDR3 loop spans 16 amino acids. Per the germline V gene, CDR1 is LGHNT and CDR2 is FRNRAP. Trimming removed 6 bases from V and 0 bases from J; junction bases left unmatched: 5. The CDR3 spells CASGPGDRGSNQPQHF. In DNA form, the CDR3 reads TGTGCTAGTGGCCCCGGGGACAGGGGTAGCAATCAGCCCCAGCATTTT.

This clone was seen a single time. Sequence at one end of the junction differs from germline and may be a read error. The chain combines TRBV29-1 with TRBJ1-1; 9 nucleotides line up with TRBD1. Germline CDR1 and CDR2: SQVTM and ANQGSEA. This CDR3 spans 10 amino acids. CDR3 region: CSVITGGHLF. CDR3 bases: TGCAGCGTTATTACAGGGGGCCATCTATTT.

V is TRBV5-6 and J is TRBJ1-3; 7 bases fit TRBD1. The germline CDR1 and CDR2 sequences are SGHDT and YYEEEE. The CDR3 is made up of 16 amino acids. V trimming: 4 bases; J trimming: 0 bases; junction bases outside the gene matches: 7. CDR3 DNA: TGTGCCAGCAGCGGGGACAGCCTTTTCTCTGGAAACACCATATATTTT. Amino acids: CASSGDSLFSGNTIYF. Complete variable domain (other parts from reference TRBV5-6 and TRBJ1-3): DAGVTQSPTHLIKTRGQQVTLRCSPKSGHDTVSWYQQALGQGPQFIFQYYEEEERQRGNFPDRFSGHQFPNYSSELNVNALLLGDSALYLCASSGDSLFSGNTIYFGEGSWLTVV.

The gene calls are TRBV6-5 and TRBJ1-4, with D possibly matching TRBD1 (6 bases). Per germline, CDR1 MNHEY and CDR2 SVGAGI. The germline V and J ends were trimmed by 4 bases and 10 bases, with 10 bases remaining between them. The CDR3 extends over 12 amino acids. CDR3 in amino acids: CASSSGQRKLFF. CDR3 in DNA: TGTGCCAGCAGTTCTGGACAGAGAAAACTGTTTTTT.

J is TRBJ2-1 and V is TRBV19; the match to TRBD1 covers 7 bases. Germline CDR1 LNHDA, CDR2 SQIVND (reference sequence). Losses at the gene ends were 7 bases for V and 6 bases for J; bases not matched to a gene: 9. This CDR3 has 14 amino acids. CDR3 nucleotides: TGTGCCAGTACTTCGACAGGGAGAAGCAATGAGCAGTTCTTC. As protein: CASTSTGRSNEQFF.

V is TRBV29-1 and J is TRBJ1-2; TRBD1 might be the D (5 bases). Trimming stripped 5 bases from V and 7 bases from J, with 17 bases between. Germline V gene sequence: CDR1 SQVTM, CDR2 ANQGSEA. The CDR3 spans 13 residues. CDR3 in amino acids: CSVPRDLLSGYTF. Written as DNA, the CDR3 is TGCAGCGTTCCTAGGGACCTTTTGAGTGGCTACACCTTC.

This rearrangement joins TRBV5-1 to TRBJ2-5, with TRBD1 matching over 9 bases. The CDR3 is made up of 16 amino acids. With V trimmed by 0 bases and J by 6 bases, 9 bases remained unmatched. The germline V gene has CDR1 SGHRS and CDR2 YFSETQ. For the CDR3, the DNA is TGCGCCAGCAGCTTGGTATCGGGACAGGGTTCGAAGACCCAGTACTTC. It translates to CASSLVSGQGSKTQYF.

There are a few counts of this clone. The chain carries TRBV7-8 and TRBJ2-2; maybe TRBD1 (5 bases). There are 14 residues in the CDR3. V was pared by 0 bases and J by 5 bases, with 7 bases between. Germline CDR1 and CDR2: SGHVS and FQNEAQ. The CDR3 loop is CASSLARDTGELFF. CDR3 nucleotides: TGTGCCAGCAGCTTAGCCAGGGATACCGGGGAGCTGTTTTTT.

The chain joins TRBV7-9 to TRBJ2-5; no firm D call. Germline V lookup: CDR1 SEHNR, CDR2 FQNEAQ (reference sequence). The CDR3 consists of 19 residues. V was pared by 7 bases and J by 3 bases, with 30 bases between. This chain's CDR3 is CASTRYRAAPALGEETQYF. For the CDR3, the DNA is TGTGCCAGCACACGTTACCGGGCAGCGCCAGCCCTTGGGGAAGAGACCCAGTACTTC.

This rearrangement joins TRBV19 to TRBJ1-6; 9 bases fit TRBD1. V trimming: 9 bases; J trimming: 8 bases; junction bases outside the gene matches: 11. The CDR3 loop spans 15 amino acids. The germline V gene has CDR1 LNHDA and CDR2 SQIVND (reference sequence). The CDR3 DNA is TGTGCCAGCTCTCCGGGACAGGGACAAGATTCACCCCTCCACTTT. Translated: CASSPGQGQDSPLHF.

The chain carries TRBV14 and TRBJ2-7; D gene unclear. Germline V gives CDR1 SGHDN, CDR2 FVKESK. There are 14 residues in the CDR3. Trimming cost V 3 bases and J 0 bases, with 9 bases left between them. CDR3 in DNA: TGTGCCAGCAGCCAGATGGACCTCTCCTACGAGCAGTACTTC. Its translation: CASSQMDLSYEQYF.

This chain joins TRBV19 and TRBJ2-7; D not resolved. The V gene's germline CDR1 is LNHDA and CDR2 SQIVND (reference sequence). This CDR3 has 14 amino acids. V lost 3 bases and J 1 base, leaving 10 bases between the germline ends. CDR3 bases: TGTGCCAGTAGTATGTCCCCCGGATCCTACGAGCAGTACTTC. Its protein product is CASSMSPGSYEQYF.

The chain carries TRBV6-5 and TRBJ2-5; D gene ambiguous. The CDR3 has 12 residues. The V end lost 6 bases, the J end lost 4 bases, and 9 bases lay between the germline ends. CDR1 is MNHEY and CDR2 is SVGAGI in the germline V gene. Here the CDR3 reads CASSRLGETQYF. CDR3 DNA: TGTGCCAGCAGCCGCCTGGGAGAGACCCAGTACTTC.

Here the CDR3 DNA reads TGTGCCAGCAGTGAACCCGTTTTCAGGATCGGCACCGGGGAGCTGTTTTTT. Protein sequence: CASSEPVFRIGTGELFF. The V gene is TRBV6-1, the J gene TRBJ2-2; D remains unclear. CDR1 is MNHNS, CDR2 SASEGT, per germline. The CDR3 spans 17 residues. The germline V and J ends were trimmed by 2 bases and 4 bases, with 17 bases remaining between them.

The chain links TRBV7-8 to TRBJ1-1; 10 bases line up with TRBD1. This CDR3 is built from 15 residues. Germline assignment: CDR1 SGHVS and CDR2 FQNEAQ. J was trimmed by 6 bases and V by 4 bases; bases with no gene match: 8. The CDR3 region has the DNA TGTGCCAGCAGCTCAGACAGGGGGCTAAACGCTGAAGCTTTCTTT. It is translated as CASSSDRGLNAEAFF. Full variable domain (rest looked up from reference TRBV7-8 and TRBJ1-1): GAGVSQSPRYKVAKRGQDVALRCDPISGHVSLFWYQQALGQGPEFLTYFQNEAQLDKSGLPSDRFFAERPEGSVSTLKIQRTQQEDSAVYLCASSSDRGLNAEAFFGQGTRLTVV.

The chain is built from TRBV7-9 and TRBJ2-3; D not certain. Germline CDR1 reads SEHNR; CDR2 reads FQNEAQ (reference sequence). This CDR3 comprises 11 residues. V was shortened by 8 bases and J by 5 bases, with 8 bases between the two germline ends. For the CDR3, the DNA is TGTGCCAGCGCTGGGCTAGATACGCAGTATTTT. Its protein is CASAGLDTQYF.

This clone was found a few times. The J gene is TRBJ2-7, the V gene TRBV6-5; 9 bases fit TRBD1. This CDR3 contains 15 residues. Losses at the gene ends were 6 bases for V and 6 bases for J; bases not matched to a gene: 12. In germline, CDR1 is MNHEY, CDR2 SVGAGI. The CDR3, as DNA: TGTGCCAGCAGGGCGGGGACAGGGTCTCGGTCCGAGCAGTACTTC. This sequence encodes CASRAGTGSRSEQYF.

CDR3 DNA sequence: TGTGCCAGCAGTTCCTCGAGTGTGGACTTGAGATACGAGCAGTACTTC. Amino acid sequence: CASSSSSVDLRYEQYF. The gene calls are TRBV28 and TRBJ2-7, with TRBD2 as a possible D gene (5 bases). Per germline, CDR1 MDHEN and CDR2 SYDVKM. The CDR3 has 16 amino acids. V shed 4 bases and J shed 4 bases, with 20 bases lying between them.

This chain joins TRBV4-1 and TRBJ2-3; D call uncertain. The V gene lost 0 bases and the J gene lost 3 bases, with 4 bases spanning the gap. CDR3 length: 13 amino acids. Germline CDR1 is MGHRA and CDR2 is YSYEKL. DNA of the CDR3: TGCGCCAGCAGCCAAGATCCGACAGATACGCAGTATTTT. Its protein is CASSQDPTDTQYF.

The chain is built from TRBV11-2 and TRBJ2-3; unclear D gene. Trimming removed 5 bases from V and 0 bases from J, with 3 bases in between. Germline CDR1 SGHAT, CDR2 FQNNGV. This CDR3 spans 12 amino acids. The CDR3 is CASSQSTDTQYF. The CDR3 nucleotides read TGTGCCAGCAGCCAGAGCACAGATACGCAGTATTTT. The full variable domain, rest sourced from reference TRBV11-2 and TRBJ2-3, is EAGVAQSPRYKIIEKRQSVAFWCNPISGHATLYWYQQILGQGPKLLIQFQNNGVVDDSQLPKDRFSAERLKGVDSTLKIQPAKLEDSAVYLCASSQSTDTQYFGPGTRLTVL.

V and J are TRBV4-1 and TRBJ2-7; no reliable D call. The V gene's germline CDR1 is MGHRA and CDR2 YSYEKL. Trimming removed 4 bases from V and 3 bases from J, with 16 bases in between. The CDR3 consists of 15 residues. DNA of the CDR3: TGCGCCAGCAGCCCCCTATTAGACAAGGGCTACGAGCAGTACTTC. Translated: CASSPLLDKGYEQYF.

J is TRBJ1-5 and V is TRBV7-9, with no clear D. V dropped 5 bases and J dropped 0 bases, with 17 bases sitting between them. Germline CDR1 SEHNR, CDR2 FQNEAQ (reference sequence). This CDR3 has 17 amino acids. As DNA, the CDR3 is TGTGCCAGCAGCACACCCCAGACGGAGTATAGCAATCAGCCCCAGCATTTT. This sequence encodes CASSTPQTEYSNQPQHF.

The chain couples TRBV30 to TRBJ2-1; TRBD2 might be the D (5 bases). This CDR3 spans 14 amino acids. Looked up from germline, CDR1 is GTSNPN and CDR2 is SVGIG (reference sequence). Trimming removed 3 bases at V and 5 bases at J, with 14 bases between. As DNA, the CDR3 is TGTGCCTGGAGCGGCCCTCCAGCGGACAATGAGCAGTTCTTC. Translating it yields CAWSGPPADNEQFF.

This chain joins TRBV19 and TRBJ2-5; 10 nucleotides line up with TRBD2. CDR3 length equals 19 residues. Germline values: CDR1 LNHDA, CDR2 SQIVND (reference sequence). Trimming removed 3 bases from V and 5 bases from J; junction bases left unmatched: 18. The CDR3 sequence: CASSMVPPLAGGLRETQYF. The CDR3 DNA is TGTGCCAGTAGTATGGTCCCCCCGTTAGCGGGGGGATTACGGGAGACCCAGTACTTC.

The V call is TRBV30, the J call TRBJ1-1, with D tentatively TRBD1 (5 bases). CDR1 is GTSNPN and CDR2 is SVGIG in the germline V gene (reference sequence). The CDR3 extends over 11 amino acids. V dropped 0 bases and J dropped 8 bases, with 7 bases sitting between them. The chain's CDR3 is CAWSVPGEAFF. The DNA of the CDR3 is TGTGCCTGGAGTGTACCAGGGGAAGCTTTCTTT.

CDR3 in DNA: TGCGCCAGCAGCCAAGCCCTGGACAGGGGTAGCGATGGCTACACCTTC. Its protein product is CASSQALDRGSDGYTF. The gene calls are TRBV4-1 and TRBJ1-2; 9 bases agree with TRBD1. The CDR3 is made up of 16 amino acids. The V and J ends lost 1 base and 6 bases, in that order; junction bases with no gene match: 9. The germline V gene has CDR1 MGHRA and CDR2 YSYEKL.

Only a few counts were recorded for this clone. The chain employs TRBV7-9 and TRBJ1-5; TRBD1 aligns across 8 bases. The CDR3 has 16 amino acids. V lost 5 bases and J lost 2; bases outside the gene matches: 8. Germline values: CDR1 SEHNR, CDR2 FQNEAQ (reference sequence). The CDR3 DNA reads TGTGCCAGCAGCCCGACAGGGGTTGGGGGCAATCAGCCCCAGCATTTT. It codes for CASSPTGVGGNQPQHF. Together with reference TRBV7-9 and TRBJ1-5, the CDR3 gives the full variable domain: DTGVSQNPRHKITKRGQNVTFRCDPISEHNRLYWYRQTLGQGPEFLTYFQNEAQLEKSRLLSDRFSAERPKGSFSTLEIQRTEQGDSAMYLCASSPTGVGGNQPQHFGDGTRLSIL.

This chain joins TRBV7-8 and TRBJ2-5, with D possibly TRBD1 on 5 matching bases. The CDR3 has 16 amino acids. Germline V gives CDR1 SGHVS, CDR2 FQNEAQ. The V end was cut by 1 base, the J end by 4 bases, with 16 bases between. The DNA for the CDR3 is TGTGCCAGCAGCTTAGTAAGCAGGGCTGTCGTAGAGACCCAGTACTTC. As protein: CASSLVSRAVVETQYF.